This T cell receptor (beta chain) was retrieved from a study of blood T cell repertoires in COVID-19. About the study: Samples representing acute and convalescent COVID-19 were sourced from the United States, Italy and Spain. Sources were T cells, B-cell-depleted T cells, or PBMCs; the material itself was cDNA or gDNA.

CDR3 length: 10 amino acids. CDR1 and CDR2 from the germline V gene are SNHLY and FYNNEI. V dropped 8 bases and J dropped 7 bases, with 8 bases sitting between them. Authors' methods: The authors estimated nucleated cell counts from reference gene primer amplification. The table came from immunoSEQ multiplex PCR; TCRdb's copy has only in-frame clones and leaves some out. V, J and clone size derive from that table, while D and trimming were established from the DNA sequence. Of a few hundred thousand clones in the sample, roughly 89% were seen once. The clonotype comes from a woman aged 25 to 39 with active or convalescent COVID-19. This rearrangement joins TRBV2 to TRBJ2-5; a possible D gene is TRBD2 (6 bases). The sample was peripheral blood. CDR3 DNA sequence: TGTGCCAGCGGGGGGAGGACCCAGTACTTC. As protein: CASGGRTQYF.